This T cell receptor (beta chain) comes out of a study of beta chain features in type 1 diabetes. Study findings and constraints: The study found fewer insertions and more deletions at VDJ junctions in type 1 diabetes patients.

The single heparinised draw taken from each donor contained around 100 mL of blood on average. Sorting produced populations that all topped 95% purity. This clone was recorded a few times. Its specificity is unknown. The entirety of the isolated RNA underwent reverse transcription, so expressed TCRB transcripts were sequenced. Sequenced by immunoSEQ multiplex PCR; TCRdb stores in-frame clones only, minus some. The data contain approximately 400,000 clones, around 16% of them singletons. The germline V gene encodes CDR1 SGDLS and CDR2 YYNGEE. The J segment lost 7 bases and the V segment lost 5 bases, leaving 13 bases of the junction unmatched. CDR3 length: 16 amino acids.

This receptor was obtained from a woman aged 18-29 years in good health. The chain is built from TRBV9 and TRBJ1-4, with 8 bases matching TRBD1. Material: naive CD4+ T cells from blood. In DNA form, the CDR3 reads TGTGCCAGCAGACGATCGCAGGGGGCCTGGGGTGAAAAACTGTTTTTT. It encodes CASRRSQGAWGEKLFF.